This entry describes one T cell receptor beta chain. The sample originates from a study of blood T cell repertoires in COVID-19. On the study more broadly: PBMCs, B-cell-depleted T cells, or T cells were the source of the cDNA or gDNA that made up the material.

The CDR3 covers 18 residues. Methods used by the authors: Amplification of reference gene primers was used by the study to estimate nucleated cell counts. Sequenced by immunoSEQ multiplex PCR; TCRdb stores in-frame clones only, minus some. The V and J calls and the clone size are those of that table, but D and trimming were determined from the DNA. This table holds roughly 440,000 clones, around 88% found once. The receptor's source is a woman in her 50s with COVID-19, enrolled during active disease. The sample was peripheral blood. The V gene is TRBV21-1, the J gene TRBJ1-6; TRBD1 reflects the table's D call only, with no check against the DNA. TRBV21-1 is an annotated pseudogene. CDR3 sequence (DNA): TGTGCCAGCAGCCTAAACCGGGACACCTCGAAGTACAATTCACCCCTCCACTTT. Translated: CASSLNRDTSKYNSPLHF.